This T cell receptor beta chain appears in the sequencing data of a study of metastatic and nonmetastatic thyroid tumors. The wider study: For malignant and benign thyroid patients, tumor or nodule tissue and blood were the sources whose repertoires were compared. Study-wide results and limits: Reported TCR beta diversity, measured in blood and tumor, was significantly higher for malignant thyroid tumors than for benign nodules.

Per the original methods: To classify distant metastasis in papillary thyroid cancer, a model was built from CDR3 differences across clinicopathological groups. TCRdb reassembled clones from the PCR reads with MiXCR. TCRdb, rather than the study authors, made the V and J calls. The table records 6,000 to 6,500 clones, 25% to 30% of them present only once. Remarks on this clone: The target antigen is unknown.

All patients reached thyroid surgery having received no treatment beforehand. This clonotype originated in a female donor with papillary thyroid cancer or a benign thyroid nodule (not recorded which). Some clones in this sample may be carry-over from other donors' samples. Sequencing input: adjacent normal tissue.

The CDR3 region is CAWNQEVPNTEAFF. CDR3 nucleotide sequence: TGTGCCTGGAACCAGGAAGTCCCGAACACTGAAGCTTTCTTT. The chain couples TRBV30 to TRBJ1-1; D ambiguous. The ends were cut back, 4 bases at V and 1 base at J, with 13 bases in the middle. This CDR3 has 14 amino acids. Looked up from germline, CDR1 is GTSNPN and CDR2 is SVGIG (reference sequence).